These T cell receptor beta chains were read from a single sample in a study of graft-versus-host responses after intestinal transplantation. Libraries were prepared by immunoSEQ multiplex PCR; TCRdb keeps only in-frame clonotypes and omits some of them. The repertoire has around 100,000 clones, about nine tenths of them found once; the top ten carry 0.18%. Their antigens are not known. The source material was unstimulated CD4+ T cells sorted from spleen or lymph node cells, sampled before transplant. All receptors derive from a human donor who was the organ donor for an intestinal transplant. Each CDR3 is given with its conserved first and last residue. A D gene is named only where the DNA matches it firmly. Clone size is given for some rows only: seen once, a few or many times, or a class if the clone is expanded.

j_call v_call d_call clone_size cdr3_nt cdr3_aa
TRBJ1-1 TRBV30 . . TGTGCCTGGAGTAGGGGGAGTAGGGGCACTGAAGCTTTCTTT CAWSRGSRGTEAFF
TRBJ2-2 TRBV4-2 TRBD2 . TGTGCCAGCAGGCCGGGGGGGAACACCGGGGAGCTGTTTTTT CASRPGGNTGELFF
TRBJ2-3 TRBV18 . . TGTGCCAGCTCACCACATTTATTAGATACGCAGTATTTT CASSPHLLDTQYF
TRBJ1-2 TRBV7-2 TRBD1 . TGTGCCAGCAGCTTAGAGAGGACAGGGGCATATGGCTACACCTTC CASSLERTGAYGYTF
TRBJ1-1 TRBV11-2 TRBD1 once TGTGCCAGCAGCTTAATGACAGGGATGGCTTTCTTT CASSLMTGMAFF
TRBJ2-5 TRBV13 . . TGTGCCAGCAGCTTTGGTAGACCCCCGCAGAGGGAGACCCAGTACTTC CASSFGRPPQRETQYF
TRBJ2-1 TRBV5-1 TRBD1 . TGCGCCAGCAGCACGCGACAGGGTTCAAACAATGAGCAGTTCTTC CASSTRQGSNNEQFF
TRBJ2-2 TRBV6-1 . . TGTGCCAGCAGTGAAGCAGGGGGGGACACCGGGGAGCTGTTTTTT CASSEAGGDTGELFF
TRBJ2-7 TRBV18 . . TGTGCCAGCTCAGCAATCGAGGCTACGGTCGAGCAGTACTTC CASSAIEATVEQYF
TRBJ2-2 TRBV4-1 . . TGCGCCAGCAGCCAAGGCCAGGGGACCGGGGAGCTGTTTTTT CASSQGQGTGELFF
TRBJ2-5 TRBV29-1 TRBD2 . TGCAGCGTTGGGAGGGTAGCGGGGGGGCCGAAGGGAGAGACCCAGTACTTC CSVGRVAGGPKGETQYF
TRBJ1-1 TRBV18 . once TGTGCCAGCTCACCGACAGAGAACACTGAAGCTTTCTTT CASSPTENTEAFF
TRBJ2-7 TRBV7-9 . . TGTGCCAGCAGCTTAGAGTCAGGGGGGCACTACGAGCAGTACTTC CASSLESGGHYEQYF
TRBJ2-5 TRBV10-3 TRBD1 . TGTGCCATCAGTGAGTCCACAGGGGGGACGGAGACCCAGTACTTC CAISESTGGTETQYF
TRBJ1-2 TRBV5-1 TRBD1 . TGCGCCAGCAGCCCCGGACAGGATGGCTACACCTTC CASSPGQDGYTF
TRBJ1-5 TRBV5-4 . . TGTGCCAGCAGCTTTGACTGGCCTAGCAATCAGCCCCAGCATTTT CASSFDWPSNQPQHF
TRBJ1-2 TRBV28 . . TGTGCCAGCAGTTTAAATCCGGACTATGGCTACACCTTC CASSLNPDYGYTF
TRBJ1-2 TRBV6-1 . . TGTGCCATCAAACTTTTGTTGGCGCTAGATGGCTACACCTTC CAIKLLLALDGYTF
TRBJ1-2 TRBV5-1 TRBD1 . TGCGCCAGCAGCCCCGACGGGACAGCGAACTATGGCTACACCTTC CASSPDGTANYGYTF
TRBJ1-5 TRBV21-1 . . TGTGCCCACCTCGGAGTCGGGCCGGCGGGGGGCAATCAGCCCCAGCATTTT CAHLGVGPAGGNQPQHF
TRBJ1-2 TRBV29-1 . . TGCAGCGTTGAGCGGGTTAACTATGGCTACACCTTC CSVERVNYGYTF
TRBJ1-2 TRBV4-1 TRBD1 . TGCGCCAGCAGCCGACCGGGACAGCGGTATGGCTACACCTTC CASSRPGQRYGYTF
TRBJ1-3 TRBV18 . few TGTGCCAGCTCACCAGGTAGTTCTGGAAACACCATATATTTT CASSPGSSGNTIYF
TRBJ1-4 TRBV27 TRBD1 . TGTGCCAGCAGTCCCACCCCAGGGGGTATGGAAAAACTGTTTTTT CASSPTPGGMEKLFF